This T cell receptor beta chain emerged from a study of cytotoxic CD8 clonotypes in ibrutinib-treated CLL. For the study at large: Partial responders roughly 25, complete 2; roughly 12 progressed and around 15 stayed in remission by median around 71 months.

The CDR3 runs 15 residues. V gave up 4 bases and J gave up 0 bases, with 12 bases separating them. Per the germline V gene, CDR1 is MGHRA and CDR2 is YSYEKL. Points from the study as a whole: Sampling times (in sustained-remission versus progressing patients) were not the same.

PBMCs that had been cryopreserved were the source of about 2 micrograms of genomic DNA for TCR beta libraries. On this clone: What it recognizes is unknown.

Sequencing used immunoSEQ multiplex PCR; TCRdb keeps in-frame clones, though not all of them. The data contain roughly 330,000 clones, roughly 67% of them seen just once; the ten biggest clones take up around 6.6%. This receptor was obtained from a human donor with chronic lymphocytic leukemia. The chain carries TRBV4-1 and TRBJ2-5, with D unresolved. The material sequenced was PBMCs, taken after 36 months of ibrutinib treatment. The CDR3 DNA sequence: TGCGCCAGCAGCCCTACGCCAGTCAACCAAGAGACCCAGTACTTC. Translated: CASSPTPVNQETQYF.